One sample yielded the 25 T cell receptor beta chains listed below, sequenced in a study of T cell responses to AZD1222 COVID-19 vaccine. TCRdb's copy holds only in-frame clones and misses some; the assay was immunoSEQ multiplex PCR. The sample yields some 120,000 clones, 75% to 90% seen once. The specimen comprised peripheral blood, sampled on day 0 of AZD1222 vaccination. The receptors were gathered from an adult in good health.

This clone came up a few times. The rearrangement links TRBV6-5 to TRBJ2-5; D is possibly TRBD2 (6 bases). Trimming removed 6 bases at V and 4 bases at J, with 15 bases between. CDR3 size: 14 residues. Germline V gene lookup returns CDR1 MNHEY and CDR2 SVGAGI. The CDR3 loop reads CASRDPGDGETQYF. CDR3 nucleotide sequence: TGTGCCAGCAGGGACCCGGGGGACGGAGAGACCCAGTACTTC.

The chain is built from TRBV5-1 and TRBJ2-5, with a possible D match to TRBD2 (6 bases). CDR3 length: 15 residues. Germline values: CDR1 SGHRS, CDR2 YFSETQ. V shed 3 bases and J shed 5 bases, with 17 bases lying between them. The CDR3 DNA sequence: TGCGCCAGCAGCTCGGCGGGGCCGCGGTTTGAGACCCAGTACTTC. Protein: CASSSAGPRFETQYF.

The CDR3 DNA reads TGTGCCAGTACCCCCCCCGGCAGGTCAAACACTGAAGCTTTCTTT. Protein sequence: CASTPPGRSNTEAFF. The rearrangement links TRBV19 to TRBJ1-1; no firm D call. The germline CDR1 and CDR2 sequences are LNHDA and SQIVND (reference sequence). V was trimmed by 7 bases and J by 2 bases, leaving 17 bases between them. The CDR3 is 15 residues long.

V usage is TRBV10-3 and J usage is TRBJ2-7; no firm D call. This CDR3 has 14 amino acids. V shed 6 bases and J shed 3 bases, with 15 bases lying between them. Germline CDR1 reads ENHRY; CDR2 reads SYGVKD. As DNA, the CDR3 is TGTGCCATCAGGGCAGAAGCGAGAATCTACGAGCAGTACTTC. It specifies CAIRAEARIYEQYF.

The rearrangement links TRBV18 to TRBJ1-1, with D tentatively TRBD1 (5 bases). Trimming took 4 bases from V and 1 from J, leaving 19 bases between them. This CDR3 contains 17 residues. Germline values: CDR1 KGHSH, CDR2 LQKENI. The CDR3 bases are TGTGCCAGCTCACAATTGAGCATGAGAGGGGAGAACACTGAAGCTTTCTTT. Its protein is CASSQLSMRGENTEAFF.

This rearrangement joins TRBV4-3 to TRBJ2-3; no reliable D call. The CDR3 is made up of 14 amino acids. Per germline, CDR1 LGHNA and CDR2 YSLEER. The ends were cut back, 0 bases at V and 2 bases at J, with 6 bases in the middle. The CDR3 protein is CASSQDRYTDTQYF. The CDR3 DNA follows: TGCGCCAGCAGCCAAGATCGGTACACAGATACGCAGTATTTT.

The chain joins TRBV19 to TRBJ2-7; D is perhaps TRBD2 (6 bases). The CDR3 consists of 15 residues. Germline assignment: CDR1 LNHDA and CDR2 SQIVND (reference sequence). V lost 5 bases and J 7 bases, leaving 21 bases between the germline ends. CDR3 in amino acids: CASSSRQTRRREQYF. The CDR3 region has the DNA TGTGCCAGTAGTTCGCGACAGACTAGGCGTCGGGAGCAGTACTTC.

J is TRBJ2-1 and V is TRBV4-1; D remains unclear. The CDR3 is 13 residues long. The germline V and J ends were trimmed by 6 bases and 7 bases, with 13 bases remaining between them. Germline V gene data show CDR1 as MGHRA and CDR2 as YSYEKL. As DNA, the CDR3 is TGCGCCAGCAGACCCGTGAATCTGAATGAGCAGTTCTTC. Encoded protein: CASRPVNLNEQFF.

The V and J genes are TRBV19 and TRBJ2-3, with 9 bases matching TRBD2. CDR3 length equals 15 residues. V gave up 5 bases and J gave up 1 base; unmatched junction bases: 4. The germline V gene encodes CDR1 LNHDA and CDR2 SQIVND (reference sequence). The CDR3 is CASSPRLAGTDTQYF. The CDR3 DNA is TGTGCCAGTAGTCCAAGACTAGCGGGCACAGATACGCAGTATTTT.

The rearrangement links TRBV30 to TRBJ1-1; D gene unclear. Deletions cut 0 bases from V and 5 bases from J, with 10 bases between. The CDR3 length is 13 residues. Germline lookup yields CDR1 GTSNPN and CDR2 SVGIG (reference sequence). CDR3: CAWSVLLWTEAFF. DNA of the CDR3: TGTGCCTGGAGTGTACTATTGTGGACTGAAGCTTTCTTT.

The chain uses TRBV11-2 and TRBJ1-6, with 7 bases identical to TRBD1. CDR3 size: 13 residues. Germline-derived CDR1 and CDR2 are SGHAT and FQNNGV. V trimming: 3 bases; J trimming: 14 bases; junction bases outside the gene matches: 7. The CDR3: CASSFGQVDSLHF. The CDR3 nucleotides are TGTGCCAGCAGCTTCGGACAGGTCGATTCCCTCCACTTT.

This sequence joins TRBV6-5 and TRBJ1-2; D might be TRBD1 (5 bases). The germline gives CDR1 MNHEY, CDR2 SVGAGI. V was shortened by 0 bases and J by 7 bases, with 12 bases between the two germline ends. CDR3 length equals 14 residues. This CDR3 reads CASSYSGRAGGYTF. In DNA form, the CDR3 reads TGTGCCAGCAGTTACTCGGGCAGGGCGGGTGGCTACACCTTC.

CDR3 sequence (DNA): TGCGCCAGCAGCCAAGAAACAGGGGGCTCTACTGAAGCTTTCTTT. Protein product: CASSQETGGSTEAFF. This chain connects TRBV4-1 to TRBJ1-1; TRBD1 aligns across 9 bases. The CDR3 contains 15 residues. The J segment lost 5 bases and the V segment lost 0 bases, leaving 4 bases of the junction unmatched. Per the germline V gene, CDR1 is MGHRA and CDR2 is YSYEKL.

The chain employs TRBV5-1 and TRBJ2-3, with D possibly being TRBD2 (5 bases). CDR3 length: 16 amino acids. V lost 2 bases to trimming and J lost 0 bases, with 13 bases between them. Germline CDR1 is SGHRS and CDR2 is YFSETQ. DNA of the CDR3: TGCGCCAGCAGCTTTCAATTAGCGCTAAGCACAGATACGCAGTATTTT. Protein sequence: CASSFQLALSTDTQYF.

The V gene is TRBV4-1, the J gene TRBJ1-1, with 7 bases that match TRBD1. CDR3 length: 13 residues. Germline V CDR1 and CDR2: MGHRA, YSYEKL. The junction had 2 bases not matched to a gene; V was cut back by 4 bases and J by 3 bases. The CDR3 sequence is CASSRGQHTEAFF. CDR3 coding DNA: TGCGCCAGCAGCCGGGGACAGCACACTGAAGCTTTCTTT.

This clone has only one observation. The rearrangement links TRBV29-1 to TRBJ1-2, with D perhaps TRBD1 (6 bases). This CDR3 has 13 amino acids. Trimming took off 1 base at V and 7 bases at J, with 13 bases between the two ends. The germline V gene encodes CDR1 SQVTM and CDR2 ANQGSEA. As DNA, the CDR3 is TGCAGCGTTGAAGTCCCGGGGGCGTTTGGCTACACCTTC. It yields the protein CSVEVPGAFGYTF.

This clone was found a few times. For the CDR3, the DNA is TGTGCCACCAGTGATCCGGGACAGGGGGTATATGGCTACACCTTC. Its translation: CATSDPGQGVYGYTF. V gene TRBV24-1 combines with J gene TRBJ1-2; 11 bases align to TRBD1. The CDR3 has 15 amino acids. Unmatched junction bases numbered 4, after V lost 3 bases and J lost 5 bases. Per germline, CDR1 KGHDR and CDR2 SFDVKD.

This clone was observed a handful of times. The V gene is TRBV6-5, the J gene TRBJ2-3; 9 bases are shared with TRBD2. Per germline, CDR1 MNHEY and CDR2 SVGAGI. The CDR3 is made up of 15 amino acids. Losses at the gene ends were 7 bases for V and 2 bases for J; bases not matched to a gene: 7. CDR3 in DNA: TGTGCCAGCAAGGACGGCGGGAGGGCCACAGATACGCAGTATTTT. This encodes CASKDGGRATDTQYF.

The genes are TRBV14 and TRBJ2-3; 8 bases are shared with TRBD1. Germline assignment: CDR1 SGHDN and CDR2 FVKESK. The CDR3 runs 17 residues. The junction had 8 bases not matched to a gene; V was cut back by 3 bases and J by 0 bases. CDR3 protein: CASSHWTGRTSTDTQYF. The CDR3 nucleotides read TGTGCCAGCAGCCACTGGACAGGGAGAACTAGCACAGATACGCAGTATTTT.

The chain is built from TRBV6-5 and TRBJ1-4; no reliable D call. V was shortened by 0 bases and J by 5 bases, with 10 bases between the two germline ends. CDR1 MNHEY and CDR2 SVGAGI come from the germline V gene. The CDR3 totals 15 residues. CDR3 DNA sequence: TGTGCCAGCAGTTACTCGAGCCCTCTAAATGAAAAACTGTTTTTT. It yields the protein CASSYSSPLNEKLFF.

The V gene is TRBV18, the J gene TRBJ1-4; D remains unclear. Germline CDR1 is KGHSH and CDR2 is LQKENI. Between the trimmed V and J ends, which lost 8 bases and 8 bases, there was a span of 18 bases. This CDR3 has 14 amino acids. In DNA form, the CDR3 reads TGTGCCAGCGCGCTCCCAACCCAGGAAGAAAAACTGTTTTTT. It translates to CASALPTQEEKLFF.

J is TRBJ2-7 and V is TRBV5-1; D uncertain. The germline CDR1 and CDR2 sequences are SGHRS and YFSETQ. V was clipped by 1 base and J by 4 bases, with 12 bases between them. CDR3 length: 14 amino acids. The CDR3 sequence: CASSLYSGRYEQYF. The CDR3 DNA reads as TGCGCCAGCAGCTTGTACAGTGGTAGGTACGAGCAGTACTTC.

The rearrangement links TRBV7-5 to TRBJ2-7; the DNA was not used to check the table's D call, TRBD1. TRBV7-5 counts as a pseudogene. The CDR3 runs to 17 residues. The CDR3 is CARSSRDTRPSSYEQYF. DNA for the CDR3: TGTGCCAGAAGCTCCCGGGACACTCGCCCGAGCTCCTACGAGCAGTACTTC.

The V call is TRBV29-1, the J call TRBJ1-4; 8 bases fit TRBD1. Germline V lookup: CDR1 SQVTM, CDR2 ANQGSEA. The CDR3 length is 12 residues. V dropped 6 bases and J dropped 8; count of bases not matched to a gene: 5. CDR3 in DNA: TGCAGCGTCCGACAGGGGAGGGAAAAACTGTTTTTT. Protein product: CSVRQGREKLFF.

The chain carries TRBV9 and TRBJ2-1; TRBD1 might be the D (6 bases). V was pared by 3 bases and J by 4 bases, with 17 bases between. From germline, CDR1 is SGDLS and CDR2 YYNGEE. The CDR3 totals 16 residues. CDR3 DNA: TGTGCCAGCAGCGCCCGGGCAGGGGTGGCGTACAATGAGCAGTTCTTC. This sequence encodes CASSARAGVAYNEQFF. Together with reference TRBV9 and TRBJ2-1, the CDR3 gives the full variable domain: DSGVTQTPKHLITATGQRVTLRCSPRSGDLSVYWYQQSLDQGLQFLIQYYNGEERAKGNILERFSAQQFPDLHSELNLSSLELGDSALYFCASSARAGVAYNEQFFGPGTRLTVL.